The 17 T cell receptor beta chains reported below all come from one sample, sequenced in a study of blood T cell repertoires in COVID-19. TCRdb keeps only in-frame clones here, not all; method: immunoSEQ multiplex PCR. The table lists about 170,000 clones, roughly 93% of them singletons. Sequencing used peripheral blood. These TCRs come from a man younger than 30 with COVID-19, enrolled during active disease.

The CDR3 is CAINPRNVEDPGGANYGYTF. CDR3 DNA sequence: TGTGCCATCAATCCAAGGAACGTAGAAGACCCCGGCGGCGCTAACTATGGCTACACCTTC. V is TRBV10-3 and J is TRBJ1-2; the D is unclear. The CDR3 spans 20 residues. From germline, CDR1 is ENHRY and CDR2 SYGVKD. Trimming stripped 7 bases from V and 0 bases from J, with 30 bases between.

The chain couples TRBV29-1 to TRBJ2-5, with 7 nucleotides matching TRBD1. The CDR3 is 15 residues long. Germline V CDR1 and CDR2: SQVTM, ANQGSEA. V was clipped by 2 bases and J by 3 bases; unmatched bases: 9. The CDR3 loop reads CSVERLGQGEETQYF. The CDR3 nucleotides are TGCAGCGTTGAACGTTTAGGGCAGGGGGAAGAGACCCAGTACTTC.

V and J are TRBV7-9 and TRBJ1-2; D is perhaps TRBD1 (6 bases). The CDR3 length is 17 residues. Deletions cut 5 bases from V and 4 bases from J, with 23 bases between. From germline, CDR1 is SEHNR and CDR2 FQNEAQ (reference sequence). Written as DNA, the CDR3 is TGTGCCAGCAGCCCCGCAGTCAACCCCGGGGGGCCCTATGGCTACACCTTC. Amino acids: CASSPAVNPGGPYGYTF.

The J gene is TRBJ1-4, the V gene TRBV5-6, with 7 bases lining up with TRBD1. The ends lost 2 bases at V and 4 bases at J; junction bases unmatched: 8. From germline, CDR1 is SGHDT and CDR2 YYEEEE. The CDR3 runs 16 residues. Here the CDR3 reads CASSLGGGGFNEKLFF. Written as DNA, the CDR3 is TGTGCCAGCAGCTTAGGAGGGGGCGGATTTAATGAAAAACTGTTTTTT. Looking up the rest from reference TRBV5-6 and TRBJ1-4 gives the full variable domain: DAGVTQSPTHLIKTRGQQVTLRCSPKSGHDTVSWYQQALGQGPQFIFQYYEEEERQRGNFPDRFSGHQFPNYSSELNVNALLLGDSALYLCASSLGGGGFNEKLFFGSGTQLSVL.

This chain connects TRBV5-8 to TRBJ1-2, with D possibly matching TRBD1 (6 bases). Per the germline V gene, CDR1 is SGHTS and CDR2 is YDEGEE. This CDR3 is 15 amino acids long. Trimming left V 3 bases short and J 5 bases short, with 17 bases between. The CDR3 reads CASSSLQGLLYGYTF. CDR3 coding DNA: TGTGCCAGCAGCTCGCTACAGGGTCTCCTGTATGGCTACACCTTC.

The chain's CDR3 is CATEIGVFSYEQYF. The CDR3, as DNA: TGTGCCACCGAGATAGGGGTTTTCTCCTACGAGCAGTACTTC. V and J are TRBV6-5 and TRBJ2-7; D perhaps matches TRBD1 (5 bases). The CDR3 sequence is 14 residues long. Germline assignment: CDR1 MNHEY and CDR2 SVGAGI. V was pared by 10 bases and J by 0 bases, with 16 bases between.

The gene calls are TRBV5-1 and TRBJ2-3; 7 nucleotides line up with TRBD2. From germline, CDR1 is SGHRS and CDR2 YFSETQ. V was clipped by 4 bases and J by 2 bases; unmatched bases: 7. The CDR3 totals 15 residues. The CDR3 sequence is CASSVTSANTDTQYF. Here the CDR3 DNA reads TGCGCCAGCAGCGTAACTAGCGCGAACACAGATACGCAGTATTTT.

The V and J genes are TRBV28 and TRBJ1-2; D is possibly TRBD1 (6 bases). Per germline, CDR1 MDHEN and CDR2 SYDVKM. This CDR3 is built from 12 residues. With 2 bases removed from V and 7 bases from J, the gap between germline ends came to 8 bases. The CDR3 reads CASSLGGGGYTF. CDR3 DNA: TGTGCCAGCAGTTTAGGGGGCGGTGGCTACACCTTC.

Regarding this clone: This sample includes further DNA sequences coding for the same CDR3. This chain links TRBV5-4 with TRBJ2-7, with a weak D call TRBD2 (5 bases). The CDR3 runs 13 residues. Germline assignment: CDR1 SGHNT and CDR2 YYREEE (reference sequence). Trimming took 5 bases from V and 0 from J, leaving 9 bases between them. Here the CDR3 reads CASSFGSSYEQYF. The DNA of the CDR3 is TGTGCCAGCAGTTTTGGGAGCTCCTACGAGCAGTACTTC.

The chain has TRBV28 and TRBJ1-2; D is uncertain. The germline CDR1 and CDR2 sequences are MDHEN and SYDVKM. This CDR3 is built from 13 residues. V lost 5 bases and J 1 base, leaving 8 bases between the germline ends. CDR3 bases: TGTGCCAGCAGTCTCGACATTAACTATGGCTACACCTTC. It specifies CASSLDINYGYTF.

CDR3 sequence: CASSQGGWVEGNYGYTF. CDR3 bases: TGCGCCAGCAGCCAAGGTGGTTGGGTGGAGGGTAACTATGGCTACACCTTC. J is TRBJ1-2 and V is TRBV4-3, with D unresolved. This CDR3 has 17 residues. Germline V lookup: CDR1 LGHNA, CDR2 YSLEER. V was clipped by 1 base and J by 1 base, with 16 bases between them.

This sequence joins TRBV5-8 and TRBJ2-1; tentative D call: TRBD2 (5 bases). The CDR3 is made up of 13 amino acids. Germline CDR1 and CDR2: SGHTS and YDEGEE. Trimming took off 1 base at V and 9 bases at J, with 11 bases between the two ends. CDR3 in amino acids: CASSLFSSSEQFF. CDR3 nucleotide sequence: TGTGCCAGCAGCTTGTTCTCTAGCTCTGAGCAGTTCTTC.

The chain combines TRBV12-3 or TRBV12-4 with TRBJ1-1; D uncertain. CDR3 size: 13 residues. V lost 10 bases to trimming and J lost 0 bases, with 12 bases between them. The CDR3 DNA is TGTGCCATCCCGTCGGTGATGAACACTGAAGCTTTCTTT. Its translation is CAIPSVMNTEAFF.

The chain is built from TRBV6-5 and TRBJ1-5, with TRBD1 as a possible D gene (5 bases). The germline V gene encodes CDR1 MNHEY and CDR2 SVGAGI. Trimming pared 5 bases from V and 3 bases from J, leaving 14 bases between. The CDR3 consists of 15 residues. CDR3 in DNA: TGTGCCAGCAGTCCCCTCCACAGGTCCAATCAGCCCCAGCATTTT. It yields the protein CASSPLHRSNQPQHF.

The chain uses TRBV5-4 and TRBJ1-1; tentatively, D is TRBD1 (5 bases). This CDR3 has 14 amino acids. Germline V gene sequence: CDR1 SGHNT, CDR2 YYREEE (reference sequence). V gave up 5 bases and J gave up 1 base, with 12 bases separating them. In DNA form, the CDR3 reads TGTGCCAGCAGTATTGGGGCATCGAACACTGAAGCTTTCTTT. Protein sequence: CASSIGASNTEAFF.

This chain links TRBV4-1 with TRBJ2-5, with unresolved D. V was trimmed by 0 bases and J by 5 bases, leaving 4 bases between them. Per germline, CDR1 MGHRA and CDR2 YSYEKL. The length of the CDR3 is 12 residues. In nucleotides, the CDR3 is TGCGCCAGCAGCCAAGATCAGGAGACCCAGTACTTC. It codes for CASSQDQETQYF.

Remarks on this clone: Mismatch with germline at one junction end may stem from a read error. The chain uses TRBV7-2 and TRBJ1-4; D is undetermined. Germline CDR1 is SGHTA and CDR2 is FQGNSA. CDR3 length equals 14 residues. The CDR3 spells CASSLGGRGEKLLF. CDR3 sequence (DNA): TGTGCCAGCAGCTTAGGCGGAAGAGGTGAAAAACTGCTTTTT.